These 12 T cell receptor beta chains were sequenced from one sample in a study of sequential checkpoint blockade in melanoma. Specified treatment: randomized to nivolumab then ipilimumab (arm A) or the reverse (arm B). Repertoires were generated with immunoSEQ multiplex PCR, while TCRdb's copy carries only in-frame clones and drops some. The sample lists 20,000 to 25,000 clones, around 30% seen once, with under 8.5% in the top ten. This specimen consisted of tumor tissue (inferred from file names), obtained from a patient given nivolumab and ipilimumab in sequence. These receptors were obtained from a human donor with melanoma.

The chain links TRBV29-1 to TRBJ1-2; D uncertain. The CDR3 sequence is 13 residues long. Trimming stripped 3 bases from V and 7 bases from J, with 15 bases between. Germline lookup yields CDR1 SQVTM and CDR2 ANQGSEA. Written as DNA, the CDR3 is TGCAGCGTTGATTTCCGCGGGGAAGGTGGCTACACCTTC. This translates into CSVDFRGEGGYTF.

As DNA, the CDR3 is TGTGCCAGTACCGGGACAGAACTCACCGGGGAGCTGTTTTTT. Translation: CASTGTELTGELFF. This rearrangement joins TRBV19 to TRBJ2-2; 7 bases agree with TRBD1. V was pared by 7 bases and J by 4 bases, with 6 bases of the junction left unmatched. Germline values: CDR1 LNHDA, CDR2 SQIVND (reference sequence). The CDR3 loop spans 14 amino acids.

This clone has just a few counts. The CDR3 coding sequence is TGTGCCAGCAGCTTGGCCCACGACAGGGAGGGCACTGAAGCTTTCTTT. This codes for CASSLAHDREGTEAFF. V gene TRBV11-3 combines with J gene TRBJ1-1; 7 nucleotides match TRBD1. The CDR3 is made up of 16 amino acids. Germline CDR1 SGHNT, CDR2 YENEEA. Germline trimming cut 3 bases from V and 4 bases from J; bases unmatched to any gene: 11.

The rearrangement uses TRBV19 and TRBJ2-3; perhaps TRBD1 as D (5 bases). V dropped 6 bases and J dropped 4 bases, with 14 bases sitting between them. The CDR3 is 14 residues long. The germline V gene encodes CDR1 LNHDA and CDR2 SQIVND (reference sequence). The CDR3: CASRGPFIPDTQYF. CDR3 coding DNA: TGTGCCAGTAGGGGGCCATTTATTCCAGATACGCAGTATTTT.

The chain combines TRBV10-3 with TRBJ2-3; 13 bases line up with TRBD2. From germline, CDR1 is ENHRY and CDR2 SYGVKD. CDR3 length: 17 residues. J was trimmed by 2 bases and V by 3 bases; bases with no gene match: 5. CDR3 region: CAISDPGTSGATDTQYF. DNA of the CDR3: TGTGCCATCAGTGACCCCGGGACTAGCGGGGCCACAGATACGCAGTATTTT.

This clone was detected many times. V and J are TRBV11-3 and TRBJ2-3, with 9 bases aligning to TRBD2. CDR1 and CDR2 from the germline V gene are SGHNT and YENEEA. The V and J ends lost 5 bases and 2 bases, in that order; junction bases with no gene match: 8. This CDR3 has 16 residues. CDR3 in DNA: TGTGCCAGCAGCCCGCATGCTAGCGGGGTCACAGATACGCAGTATTTT. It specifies CASSPHASGVTDTQYF.

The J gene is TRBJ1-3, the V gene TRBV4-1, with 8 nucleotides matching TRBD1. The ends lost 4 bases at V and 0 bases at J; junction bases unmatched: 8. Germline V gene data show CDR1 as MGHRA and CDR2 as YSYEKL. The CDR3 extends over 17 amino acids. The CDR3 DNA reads TGCGCCAGCAGCCTGGCTACTACAGGGGGCTCTGGAAACACCATATATTTT. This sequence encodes CASSLATTGGSGNTIYF.

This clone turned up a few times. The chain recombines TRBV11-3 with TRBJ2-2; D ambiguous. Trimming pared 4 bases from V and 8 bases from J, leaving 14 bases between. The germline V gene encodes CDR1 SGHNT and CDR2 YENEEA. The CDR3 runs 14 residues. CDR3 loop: CASSYDSTWGELFF. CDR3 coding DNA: TGTGCCAGCAGCTACGACTCGACTTGGGGGGAGCTGTTTTTT. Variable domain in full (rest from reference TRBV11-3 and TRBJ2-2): EAGVVQSPRYKIIEKKQPVAFWCNPISGHNTLYWYLQNLGQGPELLIRYENEEAVDDSQLPKDRFSAERLKGVDSTLKIQPAELGDSAVYLCASSYDSTWGELFFGEGSRLTVL.

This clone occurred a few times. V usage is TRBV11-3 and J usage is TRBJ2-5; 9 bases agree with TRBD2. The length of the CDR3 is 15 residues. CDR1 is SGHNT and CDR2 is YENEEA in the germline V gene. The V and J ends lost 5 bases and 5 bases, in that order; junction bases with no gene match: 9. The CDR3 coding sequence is TGTGCCAGCAGCCCCCTGGCGGGGGGGCGCGAGACCCAGTACTTC. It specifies CASSPLAGGRETQYF.

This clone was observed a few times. CDR3 protein: CASSLDREETQYF. The CDR3 nucleotides read TGTGCCAGCAGCCTGGACAGGGAAGAGACCCAGTACTTC. The chain recombines TRBV7-2 with TRBJ2-5; TRBD1 agrees at 8 bases. With 5 bases clipped from V and 3 bases from J, the junction kept 2 bases outside the gene matches. The CDR3 has 13 residues. Per germline, CDR1 SGHTA and CDR2 FQGNSA. The variable domain in full, completed from reference TRBV7-2 and TRBJ2-5, reads GAGVSQSPSNKVTEKGKDVELRCDPISGHTALYWYRQSLGQGLEFLIYFQGNSAPDKSGLPSDRFSAERTGGSVSTLTIQRTQQEDSAVYLCASSLDREETQYFGPGTRLLVL.

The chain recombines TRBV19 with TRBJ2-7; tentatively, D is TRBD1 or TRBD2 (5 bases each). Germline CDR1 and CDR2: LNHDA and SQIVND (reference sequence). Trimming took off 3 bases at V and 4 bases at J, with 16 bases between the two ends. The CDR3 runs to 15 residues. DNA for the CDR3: TGTGCCAGTAGTATGGCGGCAGGGAGATTGTACGAGCAGTACTTC. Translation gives CASSMAAGRLYEQYF.

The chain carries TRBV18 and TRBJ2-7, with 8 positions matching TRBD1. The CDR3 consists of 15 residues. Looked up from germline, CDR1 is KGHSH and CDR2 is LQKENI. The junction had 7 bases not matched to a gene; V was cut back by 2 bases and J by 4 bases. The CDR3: CASSPGQGLGYEQYF. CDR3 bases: TGTGCCAGCTCACCAGGACAGGGTTTAGGATACGAGCAGTACTTC.